The 29 T cell receptor beta chains below all came from one sample that was sequenced in a study of Graves' ophthalmopathy and Graves' hyperthyroidism. Amplification of the TCR beta CDR3 regions used RNA transcripts (as template). HTBI primers served in a first-round RT-PCR, which a second-round multiplex PCR followed. From the multiplex PCR reads, TCRdb called clonotypes with MiXCR, one entry per CDR3 protein. The sample lists over a million distinct CDR3 sequences, 35% to 45% seen once, with 11% in the top ten. Sequencing was performed on peripheral blood or thyroid tissue (not recorded which). The receptor set was obtained from an adult man with Graves' hyperthyroidism.

The gene calls are TRBV25-1 and TRBJ1-2, with D perhaps TRBD1 (6 bases). CDR1 and CDR2 from the germline V gene are MGHDK and SYGVNS. The CDR3 consists of 12 residues. The ends were cut back, 8 bases at V and 7 bases at J, with 14 bases in the middle. CDR3 loop: CASHTGISGYTF. In DNA form, the CDR3 reads TGTGCCAGCCATACAGGGATCAGTGGCTACACCTTC.

As concerns this clonotype: This is likely a read error, given that the CDR3 carries no conserved phenylalanine or tryptophan at its end. Because the CDR3's place on the DNA is in doubt, the DNA is left out and the CDR3 is given as listed by TCRdb. CDR3 region: CAISDQGRFY. This chain joins TRBV10-3 and TRBJ1-1; TRBD1, as called in the table, went unchecked against the DNA. The CDR3 comprises 10 residues, both ends counted. CDR1 ENHRY and CDR2 SYGVKD come from the germline V gene.

There are many counts of this clonotype. V usage is TRBV29-1 and J usage is TRBJ2-3, with unresolved D. CDR1 and CDR2 from the germline V gene are SQVTM and ANQGSEA. Trimming removed 3 bases from V and 1 base from J, with 5 bases in between. This CDR3 spans 12 amino acids. The CDR3 DNA reads TGCAGCGTTGATGTAGGCACAGATACGCAGTATTTT. Its translation is CSVDVGTDTQYF.

This clonotype came up many times. The chain recombines TRBV10-3 with TRBJ1-6; weak D call: TRBD1 (6 bases). This CDR3 spans 14 amino acids. The V gene lost 8 bases and the J gene lost 5 bases, with 13 bases spanning the gap. Germline loops: CDR1 ENHRY, CDR2 SYGVKD. CDR3 loop: CAIGGQPHNSPLHF. CDR3 coding DNA: TGTGCCATCGGTGGACAGCCACATAATTCACCCCTCCACTTT.

The gene calls are TRBV2 and TRBJ2-7; TRBD1 matches 8 bases. V dropped 6 bases and J dropped 3; count of bases not matched to a gene: 10. Germline CDR1 SNHLY, CDR2 FYNNEI. The CDR3 loop spans 15 amino acids. The CDR3 DNA reads as TGTGCCAGCAGCGCGACTCAGGGGGCGGGCTACGAGCAGTACTTC. Protein: CASSATQGAGYEQYF.

This rearrangement joins TRBV20-1 to TRBJ1-5, with D possibly matching TRBD1 (5 bases). CDR1 is DFQATT, CDR2 SNEGSKA, per germline (reference sequence). V lost 6 bases to trimming and J lost 7 bases, with 22 bases between them. The CDR3 is 15 residues long. This CDR3 is CSAETEGIMDQPQHF. CDR3 sequence (DNA): TGCAGTGCCGAGACAGAGGGGATCATGGACCAGCCCCAGCATTTT.

The chain joins TRBV4-2 to TRBJ1-1, with D perhaps matching TRBD1 (5 bases). Looked up from germline, CDR1 is LGHNA and CDR2 is YNFKEQ. CDR3 length: 14 residues. Trimming cost V 0 bases and J 7 bases, with 12 bases left between them. CDR3 in DNA: TGTGCCAGCAGCCAAGACAGGGCGGAAGATGAAGCTTTCTTT. Protein product: CASSQDRAEDEAFF.

The CDR3 protein is CATSLGREGHGYTF. The CDR3 coding sequence is TGTGCCACCAGCTTGGGCAGGGAGGGTCATGGCTACACCTTC. The chain carries TRBV15 and TRBJ1-2, with D perhaps matching TRBD1 (5 bases). The germline CDR1 and CDR2 sequences are LNHNV and YYDKDF (reference sequence). This CDR3 region has 14 residues. Trimming removed 5 bases at V and 6 bases at J, with 16 bases between.

This chain connects TRBV6-5 to TRBJ1-1; D might be TRBD1 (5 bases). The CDR3 is 14 amino acids. V lost 2 bases and J lost 7, with 14 bases in between. Looked up from germline, CDR1 is MNHEY and CDR2 is SVGAGI. CDR3 DNA sequence: TGTGCCAGCAGTTACACAAGGGTCGGGGGTGAAGCTTTCTTT. This encodes CASSYTRVGGEAFF.

In regard to this clonotype: Germline and junction disagree at one end, which may indicate a read error. This rearrangement joins TRBV5-1 to TRBJ2-7, with 7 bases fitting TRBD2. From germline, CDR1 is SGHRS and CDR2 YFSETQ. This CDR3 is 16 amino acids long. In DNA form, the CDR3 reads TGCGCCAGCAACTTGGATGGGAGGGCCTTTTTAGGAGAGCAGTACTTC. Its translation: CASNLDGRAFLGEQYF.

Ten or more counts support this clonotype. This chain uses TRBV7-2 with TRBJ2-5; possible D gene TRBD1, 6 bases. This CDR3 has 13 amino acids. CDR1 is SGHTA and CDR2 is FQGNSA in the germline V gene. Trimming shortened V by 4 bases and J by 5 bases, and 11 bases separated the two germline ends. The CDR3 DNA follows: TGTGCCAGCAGCTATTCAGGGGCTGAGACCCAGTACTTC. This gives the protein CASSYSGAETQYF.

This clonotype was seen many times. The chain employs TRBV29-1 and TRBJ2-7; 7 positions match TRBD1. CDR1 is SQVTM, CDR2 ANQGSEA, per germline. This CDR3 is 12 amino acids long. V dropped 7 bases and J dropped 1; count of bases not matched to a gene: 4. The CDR3 bases are TGCAGCGCCGGACAGGAATCCTACGAGCAGTACTTC. This sequence encodes CSAGQESYEQYF.

The chain recombines TRBV7-9 with TRBJ1-2; possibly TRBD1 for D (5 bases). From germline, CDR1 is SEHNR and CDR2 FQNEAQ (reference sequence). V was cut by 5 bases and J by 3 bases, with 13 bases left in between. The CDR3 has 14 residues. CDR3 bases: TGTGCCAGCAGCCTGCACGGGGGAGACTATGGCTACACCTTC. The encoded protein is CASSLHGGDYGYTF.

This sequence joins TRBV6-5 and TRBJ1-6, with a tentative D call TRBD1 (5 bases). CDR3 size: 16 residues. CDR1 and CDR2 (germline): MNHEY, SVGAGI. V was clipped by 5 bases and J by 9 bases, with 20 bases between them. The CDR3 DNA sequence: TGTGCCAGCAGTAGAAGGGACGAGTGGTTTTTTTCACCCCTCCACTTT. The encoded protein is CASSRRDEWFFSPLHF.

V usage is TRBV19 and J usage is TRBJ1-2, with 7 nucleotides matching TRBD1. J was trimmed by 7 bases and V by 8 bases; bases with no gene match: 10. The CDR3 consists of 13 residues. The germline gives CDR1 LNHDA, CDR2 SQIVND (reference sequence). CDR3 DNA sequence: TGTGCCAGTGAGGGCGACAGGGTCTCTGGCTACACCTTC. Protein product: CASEGDRVSGYTF.

J is TRBJ1-4 and V is TRBV27; a weak D match, TRBD1 (6 bases). The V gene lost 0 bases and the J gene lost 3 bases, with 11 bases spanning the gap. This CDR3 is 16 amino acids long. From germline, CDR1 is MNHEY and CDR2 SMNVEV (reference sequence). The CDR3 sequence: CASSLSGGLSNEKLFF. The CDR3, as DNA: TGTGCCAGCAGTTTATCAGGGGGGCTATCTAATGAAAAACTGTTTTTT.

This clonotype came up many times. The chain joins TRBV24-1 to TRBJ1-1; no firm D call. The CDR3 is made up of 14 amino acids. V shed 7 bases and J shed 1 base, with 12 bases lying between them. CDR1 and CDR2 from the germline V gene are KGHDR and SFDVKD. CDR3 DNA: TGTGCCACCAGGGGCAGCACGAGGAACACTGAAGCTTTCTTT. Its protein is CATRGSTRNTEAFF.

Note on this clonotype: This could be a read error, since a much larger clone is one nucleotide away. The V gene is TRBV7-9, the J gene TRBJ2-2; unclear D gene. This CDR3 contains 16 residues. The germline gives CDR1 SEHNR, CDR2 FQNEAQ (reference sequence). V lost 2 bases to trimming and J lost 6 bases, with 16 bases between them. This CDR3 reads CASSLFSGIDAGELFF. Written as DNA, the CDR3 is TGTGCCAGCAGCTTATTCTCAGGAATCGACGCCGGGGAGCTGTTTTTT.

This clonotype was seen at least ten times. The chain carries TRBV10-3 and TRBJ2-7; 8 bases map to TRBD2. The germline CDR1 and CDR2 sequences are ENHRY and SYGVKD. This CDR3 has 12 residues. J lost 6 bases, V lost 2 bases, and 0 bases had no gene match. The CDR3 is CAISERGGEQYF. DNA for the CDR3: TGTGCCATCAGTGAGCGGGGGGGCGAGCAGTACTTC.

Points on this clonotype: Being one base from a much bigger clone, this may be a read error. This chain joins TRBV20-1 and TRBJ1-5; D is possibly TRBD1 (5 bases). Trimming removed 3 bases from V and 5 bases from J, with 11 bases in between. Germline V gene lookup returns CDR1 DFQATT and CDR2 SNEGSKA (reference sequence). The CDR3 runs to 13 residues. The CDR3 region has the DNA TGCAGTGCTAGCAGCAGGGCGGATCAGCCCCAGCATTTT. It translates to CSASSRADQPQHF.

This clonotype was seen only a few times. The chain employs TRBV4-1 and TRBJ2-2; D ambiguous. V was clipped by 0 bases and J by 7 bases, with 6 bases between them. This CDR3 has 13 amino acids. Germline V gene lookup returns CDR1 MGHRA and CDR2 YSYEKL. The CDR3 nucleotides are TGCGCCAGCAGCCAAGATCGGCGCGGGGAGCTGTTTTTT. This sequence encodes CASSQDRRGELFF.

The chain couples TRBV7-8 to TRBJ1-1; no clear D gene. The CDR3 is 15 residues long. Germline V gene data show CDR1 as SGHVS and CDR2 as FQNEAQ. V lost 6 bases to trimming and J lost 3 bases, with 17 bases between them. This chain's CDR3 is CASSPTGDQDTEAFF. The DNA for the CDR3 is TGTGCCAGCAGTCCCACCGGGGATCAAGACACTGAAGCTTTCTTT.

The table lists this clonotype with a few counts. The chain employs TRBV6-5 and TRBJ2-2; TRBD2 aligns across 7 bases. The CDR3 sequence is 15 residues long. With 5 bases clipped from V and 3 bases from J, the junction kept 6 bases outside the gene matches. CDR1 and CDR2 (germline): MNHEY, SVGAGI. Here the CDR3 reads CASSPLAQDTGELFF. The CDR3 nucleotides read TGTGCCAGCAGTCCACTAGCGCAGGACACCGGGGAGCTGTTTTTT.

This clonotype was observed at least ten times. CDR3 in amino acids: CSAQTAYEQYF. The DNA of the CDR3 is TGCAGCGCCCAGACAGCCTACGAGCAGTACTTC. The chain links TRBV29-1 to TRBJ2-7; the D gene is possibly TRBD1 (5 bases). This CDR3 comprises 11 residues. CDR1 is SQVTM, CDR2 ANQGSEA, per germline. Trimming cost V 7 bases and J 2 bases, with 9 bases left between them.

The chain uses TRBV7-8 and TRBJ2-1, with D tentatively TRBD1 (6 bases). Germline CDR1 reads SGHVS; CDR2 reads FQNEAQ. Trimming removed 5 bases from V and 9 bases from J, with 20 bases in between. The CDR3 runs to 15 residues. This CDR3 reads CASSPQGYRASEQFF. Here the CDR3 DNA reads TGTGCCAGCAGCCCCCAGGGGTACAGGGCAAGTGAGCAGTTCTTC.

The rearrangement uses TRBV20-1 and TRBJ1-3; tentatively, D is TRBD1 (5 bases). Trimming removed 0 bases from V and 1 base from J, with 13 bases in between. CDR1 DFQATT and CDR2 SNEGSKA come from the germline V gene (reference sequence). This CDR3 region has 16 residues. CDR3 nucleotide sequence: TGCAGTGCTAGAGACTACAGGATAGGTTCTGGAAACACCATATATTTT. Encoded protein: CSARDYRIGSGNTIYF.

For this clonotype: The missing conserved phenylalanine or tryptophan at the end of this CDR3 makes a read error likely. The DNA is left out, because the CDR3 cannot be placed on it with certainty; the CDR3 is given as TCRdb lists it. The genes are TRBV10-2 and TRBJ2-5. The CDR3 spans 13 residues, counting both ends. Looked up from germline, CDR1 is WSHSY and CDR2 is SAAADI. The CDR3 protein is CASSESIGYTFGS.

This clonotype was picked up a small number of times. The chain uses TRBV20-1 and TRBJ2-7, with 7 bases matching TRBD2. Germline V gene lookup returns CDR1 DFQATT and CDR2 SNEGSKA (reference sequence). The CDR3 extends over 14 amino acids. The J segment lost 2 bases and the V segment lost 3 bases, leaving 7 bases of the junction unmatched. The CDR3 loop reads CSASTSGGAYEQYF. The CDR3 region has the DNA TGCAGTGCTAGTACGTCGGGAGGCGCCTACGAGCAGTACTTC.

A note on this clonotype: This could be a read error, since a much larger clone is one nucleotide away. The chain uses TRBV5-6 and TRBJ2-5; no clear D. Germline CDR1 SGHDT, CDR2 YYEEEE. The CDR3 covers 13 residues. CDR3 DNA sequence: TGTGCCAGCGGCTTGTTCAGTAGAGAGACCCAGTACTTC. Translation gives CASGLFSRETQYF. The variable domain in full, with the rest retrieved from reference TRBV5-6 and TRBJ2-5, is DAGVTQSPTHLIKTRGQQVTLRCSPKSGHDTVSWYQQALGQGPQFIFQYYEEEERQRGNFPDRFSGHQFPNYSSELNVNALLLGDSALYLCASGLFSRETQYFGPGTRLLVL.